This TCR beta chain was identified in a study of blood T cell repertoires in COVID-19. Study summary: Specimens from acute and convalescent COVID-19 originated in the United States, Italy and Spain. In each case, the material was cDNA or gDNA derived from T cells, B-cell-depleted T cells, or PBMCs.

TCRdb keeps only in-frame clones here, not all; method: immunoSEQ multiplex PCR. The sample has about 190,000 clones, roughly 86% seen once; the top ten hold 5% to 6.5%. V dropped 4 bases and J dropped 5 bases, with 23 bases sitting between them. This CDR3 region has 17 residues. The germline gives CDR1 SEHNR, CDR2 FQNEAQ (reference sequence). This chain links TRBV7-9 with TRBJ2-5, with D possibly matching TRBD2 (5 bases). Sequencing was carried out using peripheral blood. The receptor was derived from a woman aged 70 to 79 with active or convalescent COVID-19. Written as DNA, the CDR3 is TGTGCCAGCAGCTCAACGCCGGTGGGAGTCACCAGGGAGACCCAGTACTTC. This sequence encodes CASSSTPVGVTRETQYF. The full variable domain, rest sourced from reference TRBV7-9 and TRBJ2-5, is DTGVSQNPRHKITKRGQNVTFRCDPISEHNRLYWYRQTLGQGPEFLTYFQNEAQLEKSRLLSDRFSAERPKGSFSTLEIQRTEQGDSAMYLCASSSTPVGVTRETQYFGPGTRLLVL.